A single sample gave rise to the 27 T cell receptor beta chains below, sequenced in a study of T cell responses to AZD1222 COVID-19 vaccine. Measured with immunoSEQ multiplex PCR; TCRdb has only the in-frame clones, and not every one. Of 90,000 to 150,000 clones listed, under 90% are singletons. The sequencing here drew on peripheral blood, taken on day 0 of AZD1222 vaccination. These receptors were taken from an adult in good health.

This chain joins TRBV11-2 and TRBJ1-1; 11 nucleotides line up with TRBD1. J lost 6 bases, V lost 6 bases, and 15 bases had no gene match. Germline CDR1 reads SGHAT; CDR2 reads FQNNGV. The CDR3 extends over 17 amino acids. This chain's CDR3 is CASSPRTGGGPKPEAFF. In DNA form, the CDR3 reads TGTGCCAGCAGTCCCCGGACAGGGGGCGGTCCAAAACCTGAAGCTTTCTTT.

This clone was observed a few times. This rearrangement joins TRBV18 to TRBJ1-2; TRBD1 agrees at 7 bases. This CDR3 region has 14 residues. V trimming: 2 bases; J trimming: 9 bases; junction bases outside the gene matches: 9. Germline values: CDR1 KGHSH, CDR2 LQKENI. CDR3 amino acids: CASSPEVAGGSYTF. The CDR3 nucleotides are TGTGCCAGCTCACCAGAGGTAGCAGGGGGGAGCTACACCTTC. Complete variable domain (other parts from reference TRBV18 and TRBJ1-2): NAGVMQNPRHLVRRRGQEARLRCSPMKGHSHVYWYRQLPEEGLKFMVYLQKENIIDESGMPKERFSAEFPKEGPSILRIQQVVRGDSAAYFCASSPEVAGGSYTFGSGTRLTVV.

The gene calls are TRBV29-1 and TRBJ2-1; TRBD2 is a possible D gene (6 bases). The V gene lost 3 bases and the J gene lost 3 bases, with 12 bases spanning the gap. This CDR3 is built from 14 residues. CDR1 and CDR2 from the germline V gene are SQVTM and ANQGSEA. The CDR3 protein is CSVDGGDLYNEQFF. The CDR3, as DNA: TGCAGCGTTGATGGCGGGGACCTCTACAATGAGCAGTTCTTC.

The V gene is TRBV14, the J gene TRBJ1-6, with D unresolved. CDR3 length equals 14 residues. The germline V and J ends were trimmed by 1 base and 4 bases, with 5 bases remaining between them. Germline CDR1 reads SGHDN; CDR2 reads FVKESK. The CDR3: CASSQGRYNSPLHF. Written as DNA, the CDR3 is TGTGCCAGCAGCCAAGGACGTTATAATTCACCCCTCCACTTT.

The chain has TRBV2 and TRBJ2-2; 7 bases match TRBD2. Germline CDR1 reads SNHLY; CDR2 reads FYNNEI. V lost 5 bases, J lost 3 bases, and 3 bases stayed unmatched. The CDR3 covers 14 residues. CDR3 DNA sequence: TGTGCCAGCAGTCCGGGACTATACACCGGGGAGCTGTTTTTT. Translation: CASSPGLYTGELFF.

This clone was detected a few times. V usage is TRBV7-2 and J usage is TRBJ2-3; D is perhaps TRBD2 (6 bases). Germline CDR1 SGHTA, CDR2 FQGNSA. V lost 5 bases, J lost 1 base, and 13 bases lay in between. The CDR3 spans 15 residues. The CDR3 here is CASSRAASGTDTQYF. Here the CDR3 DNA reads TGTGCCAGCAGCAGGGCGGCTAGCGGCACAGATACGCAGTATTTT.

This chain joins TRBV3-1 (or the pseudogene TRBV3-2) and TRBJ1-3; D not certain. Germline loops: CDR1 LGHDT, CDR2 YNNKEL (reference sequence). The V end lost 4 bases, the J end lost 0 bases, and 7 bases lay between the germline ends. The CDR3 has 14 residues. The CDR3 here is CASSLPDSGNTIYF. CDR3 in DNA: TGTGCCAGCAGCCTACCCGACTCTGGAAACACCATATATTTT.

The J gene is TRBJ1-1, the V gene TRBV7-9; TRBD1 might be the D (5 bases). CDR3 length: 13 residues. V shed 5 bases and J shed 2 bases, with 9 bases lying between them. Germline V gene lookup returns CDR1 SEHNR and CDR2 FQNEAQ (reference sequence). The CDR3 is CASSRDSNTEAFF. In DNA form, the CDR3 reads TGTGCCAGCAGCCGAGACAGTAACACTGAAGCTTTCTTT.

The chain employs TRBV19 and TRBJ1-2; TRBD1 matches 9 bases. V lost 6 bases and J lost 4; bases outside the gene matches: 6. The CDR3 loop spans 14 amino acids. CDR1 LNHDA and CDR2 SQIVND come from the germline V gene (reference sequence). The CDR3 here is CASSDRDRAYGYTF. The CDR3 DNA reads TGTGCCAGTAGCGACCGGGACAGGGCCTATGGCTACACCTTC.

The V and J genes are TRBV7-6 and TRBJ2-5; maybe TRBD2 (6 bases). This CDR3 is built from 14 residues. Looked up from germline, CDR1 is SGHVS and CDR2 is FNYEAQ. The V end was cut by 5 bases, the J end by 5 bases, with 15 bases between. The CDR3 bases are TGTGCCAGCAGCAGTTGGGGGGTTTTCGAGACCCAGTACTTC. It yields the protein CASSSWGVFETQYF.

The rearrangement uses TRBV9 and TRBJ2-2; D possibly matches TRBD1 or TRBD2 (5 bases each). The germline V gene encodes CDR1 SGDLS and CDR2 YYNGEE. The CDR3 covers 15 residues. Trimming removed 4 bases from V and 3 bases from J, with 13 bases in between. CDR3 amino acids: CASSPRGGYTGELFF. The CDR3 DNA is TGTGCCAGCAGCCCTCGTGGGGGTTACACCGGGGAGCTGTTTTTT.

J is TRBJ1-2 and V is TRBV28, with 9 bases fitting TRBD1. With V trimmed by 5 bases and J by 8 bases, 9 bases remained unmatched. The CDR3 sequence is 14 residues long. Germline-derived CDR1 and CDR2 are MDHEN and SYDVKM. CDR3 nucleotide sequence: TGTGCCAGCAGTCTACAGACAGGGGGAAGCGGCTACACCTTC. Residues: CASSLQTGGSGYTF.

The CDR3 nucleotides read TGTGCCAGCGGGACAGGGCATAATGAAAAACTGTTTTTT. It specifies CASGTGHNEKLFF. V usage is TRBV27 and J usage is TRBJ1-4, with 9 positions matching TRBD1. Germline CDR1 is MNHEY and CDR2 is SMNVEV (reference sequence). This CDR3 is 13 amino acids long. Trimming at V came to 8 bases and at J to 4 bases, leaving 2 bases not matched to a gene.

This clone has just a few counts. The gene calls are TRBV6-6 and TRBJ1-2; D gene unclear. The ends were cut back, 6 bases at V and 0 bases at J, with 8 bases in the middle. Germline CDR1 is MNHNY and CDR2 is SVGAGI (reference sequence). The CDR3 has 13 residues. In nucleotides, the CDR3 is TGTGCCAGCAGGGACGGGACTAACTATGGCTACACCTTC. Translation: CASRDGTNYGYTF.

The gene calls are TRBV7-2 and TRBJ2-3; D unresolved. V lost 5 bases and J lost 4, with 13 bases in between. The CDR3 covers 14 residues. Germline-derived CDR1 and CDR2 are SGHTA and FQGNSA. The CDR3 bases are TGTGCCAGCAGCATTCAATCTACTCCAGATACGCAGTATTTT. Residues: CASSIQSTPDTQYF.

The V and J genes are TRBV11-3 and TRBJ2-2; D not resolved. The V and J ends lost 2 bases and 5 bases respectively, with 3 bases between them. The V gene's germline CDR1 is SGHNT and CDR2 YENEEA. This CDR3 comprises 12 residues. CDR3 coding DNA: TGTGCCAGCAGCTTAATGACCGGGGAGCTGTTTTTT. Protein sequence: CASSLMTGELFF.

The rearrangement uses TRBV5-1 and TRBJ2-7, with 8 nucleotides matching TRBD1. CDR3 length: 16 amino acids. Germline V lookup: CDR1 SGHRS, CDR2 YFSETQ. Germline trimming cut 4 bases from V and 4 bases from J; bases unmatched to any gene: 13. The chain's CDR3 is CASSQSLGQGAYEQYF. DNA for the CDR3: TGCGCCAGCAGCCAATCGCTAGGGCAGGGGGCTTACGAGCAGTACTTC. Full variable domain (rest looked up from reference TRBV5-1 and TRBJ2-7): KAGVTQTPRYLIKTRGQQVTLSCSPISGHRSVSWYQQTPGQGLQFLFEYFSETQRNKGNFPGRFSGRQFSNSRSEMNVSTLELGDSALYLCASSQSLGQGAYEQYFGPGTRLTVT.

This sequence joins TRBV6-5 and TRBJ1-2; 8 nucleotides line up with TRBD1. Unmatched junction bases numbered 8, after V lost 4 bases and J lost 4 bases. CDR1 is MNHEY, CDR2 SVGAGI, per germline. The CDR3 length is 15 residues. CDR3 protein: CASSLQGGSVYGYTF. The DNA of the CDR3 is TGTGCCAGCAGTTTACAGGGGGGGTCGGTCTATGGCTACACCTTC.

The chain uses TRBV3-1 (or the pseudogene TRBV3-2) and TRBJ2-2; D not certain. From germline, CDR1 is LGHDT and CDR2 YNNKEL (reference sequence). The CDR3 contains 15 residues. The germline V and J ends were trimmed by 3 bases and 0 bases, with 8 bases remaining between them. CDR3 sequence: CASSQRGSNTGELFF. CDR3 in DNA: TGTGCCAGCAGCCAGCGTGGGTCGAACACCGGGGAGCTGTTTTTT.

The chain carries TRBV6-6 and TRBJ2-2, with 7 bases aligning to TRBD1. There are 15 residues in the CDR3. Losses at the gene ends were 2 bases for V and 4 bases for J; bases not matched to a gene: 4. Germline V lookup: CDR1 MNHNY, CDR2 SVGAGI (reference sequence). CDR3 residues: CASSYETGSTGELFF. CDR3 bases: TGTGCCAGCAGTTACGAGACAGGGAGCACCGGGGAGCTGTTTTTT.

J is TRBJ1-2 and V is TRBV9, with a possible D match to TRBD1 (6 bases). The CDR3 covers 13 residues. With 2 bases removed from V and 7 bases from J, the gap between germline ends came to 12 bases. Germline-derived CDR1 and CDR2 are SGDLS and YYNGEE. The chain's CDR3 is CASSVGTSPGYTF. The CDR3 DNA is TGTGCCAGCAGCGTCGGGACATCGCCTGGCTACACCTTC.

The gene calls are TRBV5-1 and TRBJ1-5; 10 nucleotides line up with TRBD1. Trimming removed 4 bases from V and 5 bases from J; junction bases left unmatched: 3. The germline V gene has CDR1 SGHRS and CDR2 YFSETQ. The CDR3 sequence is 14 residues long. In DNA, the CDR3 is TGCGCCAGCAGCGTAGGACAGGGGGATCAGCCCCAGCATTTT. Its protein product is CASSVGQGDQPQHF.

The table lists this clone with a count of one. This chain joins TRBV3-1 (or the pseudogene TRBV3-2) and TRBJ1-3; TRBD1 matches at 9 bases. V lost 6 bases, J lost 3 bases, and 9 bases stayed unmatched. The length of the CDR3 is 16 residues. Per germline, CDR1 LGHDT and CDR2 YNNKEL (reference sequence). The CDR3 region is CASRDTGGIYGNTIYF. The CDR3 coding sequence is TGTGCCAGCAGGGACACAGGGGGCATTTATGGAAACACCATATATTTT.

J is TRBJ2-5 and V is TRBV5-4; tentative D call: TRBD1 (6 bases). CDR3 length: 13 residues. The germline V gene has CDR1 SGHNT and CDR2 YYREEE (reference sequence). Trimming left V 0 bases short and J 6 bases short, with 9 bases between. The chain's CDR3 is CASSLVQGQTQYF. The CDR3 nucleotides read TGTGCCAGCAGCTTGGTACAGGGACAGACCCAGTACTTC.

This clone occurred once. The gene calls are TRBV6-4 and TRBJ2-7; 8 nucleotides line up with TRBD2. Germline CDR1 reads MRHNA; CDR2 reads SNTAGT. The CDR3 runs 14 residues. Losses at the gene ends were 3 bases for V and 7 bases for J; bases not matched to a gene: 8. The CDR3 DNA sequence: TGTGCCAGCAGTGAGCCGGCTAGCGGGTGGGAGCAGTACTTC. Encoded protein: CASSEPASGWEQYF.

The CDR3, as DNA: TGTGCCAGCAGCGTAACAGAGAACACTGAAGCTTTCTTT. This sequence encodes CASSVTENTEAFF. The chain uses TRBV6-5 and TRBJ1-1; no clear D. The germline V gene has CDR1 MNHEY and CDR2 SVGAGI. The CDR3 is made up of 13 amino acids. Between the trimmed V and J ends, which lost 6 bases and 1 base, there was a span of 9 bases.

This sequence joins TRBV9 and TRBJ2-1; 7 bases map to TRBD2. Trimming took 4 bases from V and 15 from J; bases not matched to a gene: 13. CDR1 and CDR2 from the germline V gene are SGDLS and YYNGEE. The CDR3 is 13 residues long. CDR3 nucleotides: TGTGCCAGCAGCCGACCGGGACTAACTGAACTGTTCTTC. This codes for CASSRPGLTELFF.